The sequence of this T cell receptor (beta chain) was determined in a study of identical twins. TCRdb redid the calling of the 5' RACE reads with MiXCR, one entry per CDR3 protein. The data contain some 900,000 distinct CDR3 sequences, roughly 12% of them singletons. Germline values: CDR1 SQVTM, CDR2 ANQGSEA. The CDR3 runs to 14 residues. Trimming left V 4 bases short and J 3 bases short, with 15 bases between. Another study also made use of these data, one on yellow fever vaccine responses in identical twins.

The genes are TRBV29-1 and TRBJ2-5; no clear D gene. Sequenced: PBMCs. The TCR sequence derives from a woman aged 18-29 years in good health. The CDR3 is CSVGTLLAKETQYF. The CDR3 bases are TGCAGCGTTGGGACGCTACTGGCCAAAGAGACCCAGTACTTC.